The 21 T cell receptor beta chains below were found in one sample sequenced in a study of cytomegalovirus exposure and HLA in healthy donors. This PCR relied on a set of 60 Vbeta primers and 13 Jbeta primers. The protocol was immunoSEQ multiplex PCR, while the TCRdb copy is restricted to in-frame clones and leaves out a portion. The data hold under 130,000 clones, with roughly 70% observed a single time. Sequenced input: PBMCs. Receptors originate from a woman aged 45 to 65 in good health and CMV-seronegative.

The CDR3 DNA reads TGTGCCATCAGTGGCGGGAGGGAGACCGCCTACGAGCAGTACTTC. Protein: CAISGGRETAYEQYF. The genes are TRBV10-3 and TRBJ2-7, with TRBD2 matching over 9 bases. CDR1 is ENHRY, CDR2 SYGVKD, per germline. The ends lost 4 bases at V and 2 bases at J; junction bases unmatched: 6. This CDR3 region has 15 residues.

This clone was counted between two and nine times. The chain recombines TRBV7-9 with TRBJ2-3, with D perhaps matching TRBD2 (6 bases). Germline V lookup: CDR1 SEHNR, CDR2 FQNEAQ (reference sequence). The V end lost 3 bases, the J end lost 8 bases, and 6 bases lay between the germline ends. CDR3 length: 11 amino acids. The CDR3 sequence: CASSLEGTQYF. The CDR3 DNA reads TGTGCCAGCAGCTTGGAGGGTACGCAGTATTTT.

The sample holds a few counts of this clone. This chain connects TRBV7-2 to TRBJ2-3; D is undetermined. Trimming shortened V by 3 bases and J by 5 bases, and 12 bases separated the two germline ends. The CDR3 contains 14 residues. Looked up from germline, CDR1 is SGHTA and CDR2 is FQGNSA. In DNA form, the CDR3 reads TGTGCCAGCAGCTTGTTCGAACTCATAGATACGCAGTATTTT. This translates into CASSLFELIDTQYF.

This clone has more than one count but fewer than ten. The chain carries TRBV27 and TRBJ1-2; possible D gene TRBD1, 6 bases. V was cut by 3 bases and J by 8 bases, with 16 bases left in between. CDR1 is MNHEY, CDR2 SMNVEV, per germline (reference sequence). CDR3 length: 14 residues. Here the CDR3 reads CASSFISGAEGYTF. Written as DNA, the CDR3 is TGTGCCAGCAGTTTTATATCAGGGGCGGAAGGCTACACCTTC.

This chain uses TRBV7-8 with TRBJ2-7; 8 nucleotides agree with TRBD1. The length of the CDR3 is 15 residues. Germline CDR1 reads SGHVS; CDR2 reads FQNEAQ. V lost 5 bases to trimming and J lost 4 bases; unmatched junction nucleotides: 10. The CDR3: CASSKMTGAGYEQYF. CDR3 nucleotides: TGTGCCAGCAGCAAAATGACAGGGGCAGGATACGAGCAGTACTTC.

The J gene is TRBJ2-1, the V gene TRBV4-1; TRBD1 agrees at 9 bases. In germline, CDR1 is MGHRA, CDR2 YSYEKL. This CDR3 has 15 amino acids. V trimming: 6 bases; J trimming: 6 bases; junction bases outside the gene matches: 9. The CDR3 sequence: CASSMDRGLVNEQFF. The CDR3, as DNA: TGCGCCAGCAGTATGGACAGGGGCCTGGTCAATGAGCAGTTCTTC.

For the CDR3, the DNA is TGTGCCAGCTCACCGGGACTACCAAACACCGGGGAGCTGTTTTTT. This encodes CASSPGLPNTGELFF. The chain joins TRBV18 to TRBJ2-2; 7 bases are a match to TRBD2. V shed 3 bases, J shed 2 bases, and the junction held 3 bases outside the gene matches. Germline V CDR1 and CDR2: KGHSH, LQKENI. The CDR3 has 15 amino acids.

There are a few counts of this clone. This sequence joins TRBV19 and TRBJ1-4; D is perhaps TRBD1 (6 bases). Trimming removed 3 bases at V and 7 bases at J, with 9 bases between. This CDR3 contains 13 residues. Germline values: CDR1 LNHDA, CDR2 SQIVND (reference sequence). CDR3 sequence (DNA): TGTGCCAGTAGTATTGACAGGACTGAAAAACTGTTTTTT. Protein product: CASSIDRTEKLFF.

J is TRBJ1-1 and V is TRBV7-6, with D perhaps matching TRBD1 (6 bases). The V end was cut by 0 bases, the J end by 4 bases, with 9 bases between. CDR1 and CDR2 (germline): SGHVS, FNYEAQ. The CDR3 totals 14 residues. In nucleotides, the CDR3 is TGTGCCAGCAGCTTAGCCCGAGGGGGCACTGAAGCTTTCTTT. It codes for CASSLARGGTEAFF.

This clone appeared a single time. The gene calls are TRBV7-2 and TRBJ1-4, with D tentatively TRBD1 (6 bases). This CDR3 has 13 amino acids. Per germline, CDR1 SGHTA and CDR2 FQGNSA. V gave up 7 bases and J gave up 5 bases, with 11 bases separating them. The CDR3 loop is CASTGQNNEKLFF. The CDR3 DNA sequence: TGTGCCAGCACCGGACAGAACAATGAAAAACTGTTTTTT.

Here the CDR3 DNA reads TGTGCCAGCACCCAGGGACTTAATTCACCCCTCCACTTT. It is translated as CASTQGLNSPLHF. The J gene is TRBJ1-6, the V gene TRBV7-2; possible D gene TRBD1, 5 bases. Germline CDR1 SGHTA, CDR2 FQGNSA. The CDR3 spans 13 residues. The V gene lost 7 bases and the J gene lost 6 bases, with 10 bases spanning the gap.

The CDR3 sequence: CASSQEPRKTAYGYTF. CDR3 nucleotides: TGTGCCAGCAGCCAAGAGCCGAGGAAGACCGCCTATGGCTACACCTTC. The chain combines TRBV4-2 with TRBJ1-2, with D uncertain. The CDR3 runs to 16 residues. Germline CDR1 reads LGHNA; CDR2 reads YNFKEQ. V was cut by 0 bases and J by 4 bases, with 15 bases left in between.

The rearrangement joins TRBV5-1 to TRBJ2-3; 11 bases map to TRBD2. CDR3 size: 17 residues. V gave up 3 bases and J gave up 4 bases; unmatched junction bases: 10. Per germline, CDR1 SGHRS and CDR2 YFSETQ. This CDR3 is CASSSSVAGGPADTQYF. The CDR3 DNA sequence: TGCGCCAGCAGCTCCTCCGTAGCGGGGGGGCCTGCAGATACGCAGTATTTT.

The gene calls are TRBV5-1 and TRBJ1-1, with a possible D match to TRBD1 (6 bases). CDR1 and CDR2 (germline): SGHRS, YFSETQ. The CDR3 consists of 12 residues. Trimming removed 0 bases at V and 11 bases at J, with 11 bases between. The CDR3 here is CASSLDPGAAFF. The DNA for the CDR3 is TGCGCCAGCAGCTTGGACCCAGGGGCCGCTTTCTTT.

V and J are TRBV7-9 and TRBJ2-1, with 14 nucleotides matching TRBD2. The CDR3 spans 18 residues. Germline CDR1 and CDR2: SEHNR and FQNEAQ (reference sequence). Trimming removed 6 bases from V and 0 bases from J; junction bases left unmatched: 7. The CDR3 loop is CASRTGTSGGSSYNEQFF. In DNA, the CDR3 is TGTGCCAGCAGAACCGGGACTAGCGGGGGAAGCTCCTACAATGAGCAGTTCTTC. The entire variable domain, with the rest obtained from reference TRBV7-9 and TRBJ2-1, is as follows: DTGVSQNPRHKITKRGQNVTFRCDPISEHNRLYWYRQTLGQGPEFLTYFQNEAQLEKSRLLSDRFSAERPKGSFSTLEIQRTEQGDSAMYLCASRTGTSGGSSYNEQFFGPGTRLTVL.

This clone was seen a handful of times. The gene calls are TRBV6-4 and TRBJ1-1, with D possibly matching TRBD1 (6 bases). The CDR3 is made up of 14 amino acids. CDR1 MRHNA and CDR2 SNTAGT come from the germline V gene. V lost 5 bases to trimming and J lost 6 bases, with 16 bases between them. The CDR3 loop reads CASSSTSGGPEAFF. DNA for the CDR3: TGTGCCAGCAGTTCTACTAGTGGGGGCCCTGAAGCTTTCTTT.

J is TRBJ2-3 and V is TRBV5-1, with TRBD1 matching 7 bases. The CDR3 covers 15 residues. Germline V lookup: CDR1 SGHRS, CDR2 YFSETQ. Germline trimming cut 4 bases from V and 0 bases from J; bases unmatched to any gene: 5. CDR3 protein: CASSDRDSSTDTQYF. CDR3 nucleotide sequence: TGCGCCAGCAGCGACCGGGACAGCAGCACAGATACGCAGTATTTT.

The chain recombines TRBV7-9 with TRBJ1-4, with 9 bases lining up with TRBD1. J lost 8 bases, V lost 4 bases, and 8 bases had no gene match. The V gene's germline CDR1 is SEHNR and CDR2 FQNEAQ (reference sequence). There are 15 residues in the CDR3. The CDR3 nucleotides are TGTGCCAGCAGCTCTCCCGGGACAGGGTGGGAAAAACTGTTTTTT. Translating gives CASSSPGTGWEKLFF.

The rearrangement joins TRBV7-9 to TRBJ2-7, with 8 bases fitting TRBD1. The CDR3 is made up of 17 amino acids. Germline V lookup: CDR1 SEHNR, CDR2 FQNEAQ (reference sequence). The trim removed 0 bases at V and 3 bases at J, leaving 10 bases unmatched. The CDR3: CASSLAPPGQDYYEQYF. DNA of the CDR3: TGTGCCAGCAGCTTAGCACCTCCGGGACAGGATTACTACGAGCAGTACTTC.

V gene TRBV21-1 combines with J gene TRBJ1-6; TRBD1, the table's D call, lacks a check against the DNA. TRBV21-1 counts as a pseudogene. CDR3 length equals 17 residues. CDR3: CASSTKGTGSYNSPLHF. For the CDR3, the DNA is TGTGCCAGCAGCACCAAGGGGACAGGCAGTTATAATTCACCCCTCCACTTT.

The V call is TRBV18, the J call TRBJ2-3, with a weak D call TRBD1 (6 bases). Germline lookup yields CDR1 KGHSH and CDR2 LQKENI. Trimming cost V 2 bases and J 9 bases, with 12 bases left between them. CDR3 length: 13 residues. CDR3: CASSPGAGATQYF. CDR3 bases: TGTGCCAGCTCACCAGGGGCAGGGGCAACGCAGTATTTT.